Each of the 5 T cell receptor beta chains below was sequenced from the same sample in a study of blood T cell repertoires in COVID-19. Here immunoSEQ multiplex PCR was the method, and the copy in TCRdb shows in-frame clones only, minus some. This table holds about 150,000 clones, around 88% found once. What was sequenced was peripheral blood. The receptors come from a human donor in a cohort sampled during active COVID-19.

The J gene is TRBJ1-1, the V gene TRBV30; D is perhaps TRBD1 (5 bases). CDR1 is GTSNPN and CDR2 is SVGIG in the germline V gene (reference sequence). Trimming took 1 base from V and 3 from J, leaving 12 bases between them. The CDR3 consists of 14 residues. CDR3 sequence (DNA): TGTGCCTGGAGTGATACAGGATTTCACACTGAAGCTTTCTTT. This translates into CAWSDTGFHTEAFF.

The chain couples TRBV7-2 to TRBJ2-1, with 8 bases aligning to TRBD2. V dropped 4 bases and J dropped 3; count of bases not matched to a gene: 5. The germline CDR1 and CDR2 sequences are SGHTA and FQGNSA. The CDR3 covers 15 residues. The CDR3 nucleotides read TGTGCCAGCAGCTCGACCGGGACTAGCTACAATGAGCAGTTCTTC. Its protein is CASSSTGTSYNEQFF.

This chain joins TRBV3-1 (or the pseudogene TRBV3-2) and TRBJ1-1; 11 positions match TRBD1. J lost 4 bases, V lost 5 bases, and 3 bases had no gene match. Germline V gives CDR1 LGHDT, CDR2 YNNKEL (reference sequence). There are 14 residues in the CDR3. CDR3 region: CASSWGQGGTEAFF. Here the CDR3 DNA reads TGTGCCAGCAGCTGGGGACAGGGGGGCACTGAAGCTTTCTTT.

This clone appeared once. CDR3 DNA: TGTGCCAGCAGTCGAAGACAGGGCGGCGAGCAGTACTTC. It is translated as CASSRRQGGEQYF. V gene TRBV6-5 combines with J gene TRBJ2-7, with 7 positions matching TRBD1. V dropped 5 bases and J dropped 6; count of bases not matched to a gene: 7. Germline lookup yields CDR1 MNHEY and CDR2 SVGAGI. The CDR3 is made up of 13 amino acids.

Only one count was recorded for this clone. CDR3 loop: CAWSAGFSYEQYF. DNA for the CDR3: TGTGCCTGGAGTGCTGGCTTCTCCTACGAGCAGTACTTC. This sequence joins TRBV30 and TRBJ2-7; D is ambiguous. Trimming pared 1 base from V and 0 bases from J, leaving 7 bases between. The CDR3 sequence is 13 residues long. Germline-derived CDR1 and CDR2 are GTSNPN and SVGIG (reference sequence).